Each of the 22 T cell receptor beta chains below was sequenced from the same sample in a study of blood T cell repertoires in COVID-19. Sequencing used immunoSEQ multiplex PCR; TCRdb keeps in-frame clones, though not all of them. Among fewer than 400,000 clones listed, roughly 89% were seen once. The sample was peripheral blood. Receptors were obtained from a woman aged 25 to 39 with COVID-19, enrolled during active disease.

The V and J genes are TRBV11-2 and TRBJ2-3, with TRBD2 identical over 9 bases. The V gene's germline CDR1 is SGHAT and CDR2 FQNNGV. The J segment lost 2 bases and the V segment lost 3 bases, leaving 3 bases of the junction unmatched. This CDR3 has 15 residues. The CDR3 DNA is TGTGCCAGCAGCTTGACTAGCGGACACACAGATACGCAGTATTTT. It encodes CASSLTSGHTDTQYF.

V and J are TRBV7-8 and TRBJ2-2, with a tentative D call TRBD1 (6 bases). The CDR3 covers 16 residues. Germline V CDR1 and CDR2: SGHVS, FQNEAQ. V lost 2 bases and J lost 6, with 16 bases in between. CDR3 bases: TGTGCCAGCAGCTTATCCGCGCAGGGGTTCGCCGGGGAGCTGTTTTTT. This encodes CASSLSAQGFAGELFF.

The chain combines TRBV11-3 with TRBJ2-1; a possible D gene is TRBD2 (5 bases). The germline V and J ends were trimmed by 5 bases and 4 bases, with 21 bases remaining between them. CDR3 length: 17 residues. Per the germline V gene, CDR1 is SGHNT and CDR2 is YENEEA. CDR3 region: CASSPPTTWVGYNEQFF. The CDR3 DNA reads as TGTGCCAGCAGCCCCCCGACTACCTGGGTTGGTTACAATGAGCAGTTCTTC.

The V gene is TRBV29-1, the J gene TRBJ1-2; tentatively, D is TRBD1 (6 bases). Germline CDR1 SQVTM, CDR2 ANQGSEA. This CDR3 comprises 12 residues. V shed 5 bases and J shed 6 bases, with 13 bases lying between them. The CDR3 DNA reads TGCAGCGTTCATCTAGGGGGAGATGGCTACACCTTC. Translated, it gives CSVHLGGDGYTF.

The chain joins TRBV2 to TRBJ2-1; D remains unclear. The CDR3 is 11 amino acids. V lost 9 bases to trimming and J lost 7 bases, with 10 bases between them. The germline CDR1 and CDR2 sequences are SNHLY and FYNNEI. The CDR3 spells CASSLWNEQFF. CDR3 sequence (DNA): TGTGCCAGTAGCCTTTGGAATGAGCAGTTCTTC.

The gene calls are TRBV2 and TRBJ1-2; 7 bases agree with TRBD1. J gave up 4 bases and V 6 bases, and 2 bases lay outside the gene matches. Germline CDR1 reads SNHLY; CDR2 reads FYNNEI. The length of the CDR3 is 12 residues. The CDR3 region is CASRGGLYGYTF. The CDR3 DNA reads TGTGCCAGCAGAGGGGGCCTCTATGGCTACACCTTC.

The chain joins TRBV19 to TRBJ1-1; 12 bases fit TRBD1. Germline V gene sequence: CDR1 LNHDA, CDR2 SQIVND (reference sequence). The CDR3 is made up of 18 amino acids. V trimming: 7 bases; J trimming: 6 bases; junction bases outside the gene matches: 18. The CDR3 nucleotides are TGTGCCAGTATCTCCGTATGGGGGACAGGGGGCCTCGGCTCTGAAGCTTTCTTT. Translation gives CASISVWGTGGLGSEAFF.

The V and J genes are TRBV5-1 and TRBJ2-1; TRBD2 aligns across 9 bases. V gave up 4 bases and J gave up 10 bases; unmatched junction bases: 12. Germline CDR1 and CDR2: SGHRS and YFSETQ. CDR3 size: 15 residues. CDR3 sequence (DNA): TGCGCCAGCAGCCCTCCCCAAGCGGGGGGAGACGAGCAGTTCTTC. Protein: CASSPPQAGGDEQFF.

The rearrangement uses TRBV29-1 and TRBJ2-3, with unresolved D. Trimming removed 3 bases at V and 2 bases at J, with 9 bases between. The germline V gene has CDR1 SQVTM and CDR2 ANQGSEA. The CDR3 is 13 residues long. The CDR3 DNA reads TGCAGCGTTGATCGTCAGTTCACAGATACGCAGTATTTT. Translating gives CSVDRQFTDTQYF.

This rearrangement joins TRBV23-1 to TRBJ1-1; D gene ambiguous. TRBV23-1 is noted as an ORF with a role that remains uncertain. CDR3 length: 15 amino acids. V shed 2 bases and J shed 3 bases, with 13 bases lying between them. The CDR3 DNA reads TGCGCCAGCAGTCAAGGATTGGAGAAGGACACTGAAGCTTTCTTT. Protein: CASSQGLEKDTEAFF.

The CDR3 loop reads CASGLTNTEAFF. The CDR3 DNA reads as TGTGCCAGCGGACTGACGAACACTGAAGCTTTCTTT. V is TRBV6-5 and J is TRBJ1-1; no firm D call. The length of the CDR3 is 12 residues. V dropped 8 bases and J dropped 1 base, with 8 bases sitting between them. The germline CDR1 and CDR2 sequences are MNHEY and SVGAGI.

The rearrangement joins TRBV25-1 to TRBJ1-2; 7 bases fit TRBD1. V gave up 8 bases and J gave up 2 bases; unmatched junction bases: 8. Germline CDR1 and CDR2: MGHDK and SYGVNS. CDR3 length: 14 amino acids. CDR3 region: CASSHDRENYGYTF. DNA of the CDR3: TGTGCCAGCTCACACGACAGGGAAAACTATGGCTACACCTTC.

The rearrangement links TRBV5-4 to TRBJ1-1; 9 bases line up with TRBD1. The CDR3 has 15 residues. The V segment lost 4 bases and the J segment 8 bases; nucleotides outside the gene matches: 12. Germline V gene data show CDR1 as SGHNT and CDR2 as YYREEE (reference sequence). DNA of the CDR3: TGTGCCAGCAGCACCGAAACAGGGGGCGCCTCCGAAGCTTTCTTT. Amino acid sequence: CASSTETGGASEAFF.

The chain combines TRBV28 with TRBJ1-3; 9 positions agree with TRBD1. Germline CDR1 reads MDHEN; CDR2 reads SYDVKM. The CDR3 is 13 residues long. The trim removed 8 bases at V and 2 bases at J, leaving 1 base unmatched. The CDR3 reads CASGDRAGNTIYF. The CDR3 DNA reads TGTGCCAGCGGGGACAGGGCTGGAAACACCATATATTTT.

This rearrangement joins TRBV28 to TRBJ1-2, with 10 bases identical to TRBD1. V shed 4 bases and J 8 bases; nucleotides not matched to a gene: 13. The germline V gene encodes CDR1 MDHEN and CDR2 SYDVKM. The length of the CDR3 is 16 residues. The CDR3 region has the DNA TGTGCCAGCAGTTCGACAGGGGGCGTCCTCCTCGGGGGCTACACCTTC. As protein: CASSSTGGVLLGGYTF.

This chain links TRBV6-6 with TRBJ2-1; D possibly corresponds to TRBD2 (5 bases). The germline V and J ends were trimmed by 6 bases and 7 bases, with 10 bases remaining between them. The germline gives CDR1 MNHNY, CDR2 SVGAGI (reference sequence). The CDR3 contains 12 residues. The CDR3 DNA sequence: TGTGCCAGCAGCCACCCGGGAAATGAGCAGTTCTTC. It encodes CASSHPGNEQFF.

The chain is built from TRBV18 and TRBJ2-7; D is perhaps TRBD1 (6 bases). The V gene's germline CDR1 is KGHSH and CDR2 LQKENI. This CDR3 has 8 amino acids. The DNA of the CDR3 is TGTGCCAGCTCACCAAGGGGGGTC. As protein: CASSPRGV.

This chain uses TRBV3-1 (or the pseudogene TRBV3-2) with TRBJ2-1; 9 bases agree with TRBD2. The germline V gene has CDR1 LGHDT and CDR2 YNNKEL (reference sequence). V trimming: 9 bases; J trimming: 3 bases; junction bases outside the gene matches: 9. The CDR3 extends over 15 amino acids. CDR3 sequence (DNA): TGTGCCAGTCGCACAGCGGGGGGCCTCTACAATGAGCAGTTCTTC. Residues: CASRTAGGLYNEQFF.

This clone was seen a single time. The V and J genes are TRBV7-8 and TRBJ1-1; TRBD1 aligns across 8 bases. Germline V gene lookup returns CDR1 SGHVS and CDR2 FQNEAQ. This CDR3 is 13 amino acids long. V lost 2 bases to trimming and J lost 9 bases; unmatched junction nucleotides: 5. CDR3 DNA sequence: TGTGCCAGCAGCTTAAGGGGACAGGCAAAAGCTTTCTTT. Encoded protein: CASSLRGQAKAFF. Supplemented by reference TRBV7-8 and TRBJ1-1, the full variable domain reads GAGVSQSPRYKVAKRGQDVALRCDPISGHVSLFWYQQALGQGPEFLTYFQNEAQLDKSGLPSDRFFAERPEGSVSTLKIQRTQQEDSAVYLCASSLRGQAKAFFGQGTRLTVV.

The chain combines TRBV10-3 with TRBJ1-1, with D possibly matching TRBD1 (6 bases). The ends were cut back, 7 bases at V and 7 bases at J, with 13 bases in the middle. In germline, CDR1 is ENHRY, CDR2 SYGVKD. This CDR3 contains 12 residues. CDR3 DNA sequence: TGTGCCATCAAGGACAGACAAAATGAAGCTTTCTTT. It specifies CAIKDRQNEAFF.

The chain is built from TRBV3-1 (or the pseudogene TRBV3-2) and TRBJ1-5; unclear D gene. Germline lookup yields CDR1 LGHDT and CDR2 YNNKEL (reference sequence). V lost 4 bases to trimming and J lost 7 bases, with 8 bases between them. The CDR3 is 12 residues long. CDR3 residues: CASSPGRQPQHF. CDR3 nucleotide sequence: TGTGCCAGCAGCCCGGGGAGGCAGCCCCAGCATTTT.

The chain employs TRBV6-5 and TRBJ2-7; 8 bases are shared with TRBD2. V dropped 6 bases and J dropped 4; count of bases not matched to a gene: 11. Germline-derived CDR1 and CDR2 are MNHEY and SVGAGI. The CDR3 is 15 residues long. The CDR3 here is CASRRSASGFYEQYV. The CDR3 bases are TGTGCCAGCAGGCGATCGGCTAGCGGGTTTTACGAGCAGTACGTC.